The 11 T cell receptor beta chains below all came from one sample that was sequenced in a study of cytomegalovirus exposure and HLA in healthy donors. Use of 60 Vbeta and 13 Jbeta primers characterized the PCR. Assay used: immunoSEQ multiplex PCR; TCRdb lists only in-frame clones, some missing. The table includes around 100,000 clones, approximately 70% detected once. Sequenced material: PBMCs. Receptors originate from a young man in good health and CMV-seropositive.

The J gene is TRBJ2-6, the V gene TRBV5-4, with D perhaps matching TRBD1 (6 bases). CDR1 SGHNT and CDR2 YYREEE come from the germline V gene (reference sequence). The CDR3 loop spans 16 amino acids. Trimming shortened V by 3 bases and J by 2 bases, and 12 bases separated the two germline ends. The CDR3 is CASSSVEGAGANVLTF. For the CDR3, the DNA is TGTGCCAGCAGCTCCGTTGAGGGGGCTGGGGCCAACGTCCTGACTTTC.

This clone occurred once. The chain's CDR3 is CASSVSVQGNEQFF. The CDR3 bases are TGTGCCAGCAGCGTATCCGTACAGGGGAATGAGCAGTTCTTC. V usage is TRBV9 and J usage is TRBJ2-1; TRBD1 matches at 7 bases. The CDR3 extends over 14 amino acids. V shed 1 base, J shed 7 bases, and the junction held 5 bases outside the gene matches. Per germline, CDR1 SGDLS and CDR2 YYNGEE.

The J gene is TRBJ1-2, the V gene TRBV9; 7 bases match TRBD1. The ends lost 4 bases at V and 8 bases at J; junction bases unmatched: 14. The CDR3 extends over 15 amino acids. CDR1 and CDR2 (germline): SGDLS, YYNGEE. CDR3 in amino acids: CASSPGGEGAWGYTF. The CDR3 DNA reads as TGTGCCAGCAGCCCCGGGGGGGAGGGGGCGTGGGGCTACACCTTC.

The gene calls are TRBV7-9 and TRBJ1-4; perhaps TRBD1 as D (5 bases). CDR1 is SEHNR, CDR2 FQNEAQ, per germline (reference sequence). Trimming removed 5 bases from V and 1 base from J, with 17 bases in between. CDR3 length: 17 amino acids. CDR3 sequence reads: CASSSYVQGGTNEKLFF. CDR3 DNA sequence: TGTGCCAGCAGCAGTTACGTGCAGGGTGGAACTAATGAAAAACTGTTTTTT.

V gene TRBV7-2 combines with J gene TRBJ1-5; D ambiguous. Germline V gene sequence: CDR1 SGHTA, CDR2 FQGNSA. The CDR3 runs 14 residues. The ends were cut back, 5 bases at V and 7 bases at J, with 15 bases in the middle. CDR3 sequence reads: CASSRSGSLQPQHF. CDR3 DNA sequence: TGTGCCAGCAGCCGATCGGGGAGTTTACAGCCCCAGCATTTT.

This clone has only one observation. The rearrangement uses TRBV2 and TRBJ1-2, with D perhaps matching TRBD1 (5 bases). Trimming removed 2 bases from V and 8 bases from J, with 12 bases in between. The CDR3 runs to 13 residues. In germline, CDR1 is SNHLY, CDR2 FYNNEI. CDR3 protein: CASSEFHRNGYTF. CDR3 DNA sequence: TGTGCCAGCAGTGAATTTCACAGGAACGGCTACACCTTC.

This chain links TRBV27 with TRBJ2-6, with D perhaps TRBD2 (5 bases). This CDR3 is built from 14 residues. The V gene's germline CDR1 is MNHEY and CDR2 SMNVEV (reference sequence). V dropped 6 bases and J dropped 4 bases, with 10 bases sitting between them. The CDR3 protein is CASRRGYGANVLTF. The DNA of the CDR3 is TGTGCCAGCAGGAGAGGGTACGGGGCCAACGTCCTGACTTTC. Together with reference TRBV27 and TRBJ2-6, the CDR3 gives the full variable domain: EAQVTQNPRYLITVTGKKLTVTCSQNMNHEYMSWYRQDPGLGLRQIYYSMNVEVTDKGDVPEGYKVSRKEKRNFPLILESPSPNQTSLYFCASRRGYGANVLTFGAGSRLTVL.

The V and J genes are TRBV5-4 and TRBJ2-3; tentatively, D is TRBD2 (6 bases). There are 15 residues in the CDR3. Germline-derived CDR1 and CDR2 are SGHNT and YYREEE (reference sequence). The V and J ends lost 4 bases and 3 bases respectively, with 15 bases between them. CDR3 sequence: CASSSRGLRTDTQYF. CDR3 nucleotides: TGTGCCAGCAGCAGCCGGGGGTTACGGACAGATACGCAGTATTTT.

This chain uses TRBV6-4 with TRBJ2-7; tentatively, D is TRBD1 (5 bases). V was cut by 0 bases and J by 6 bases, with 18 bases left in between. CDR3 size: 16 residues. Germline V gives CDR1 MRHNA, CDR2 SNTAGT. The CDR3 loop is CASSDSIGAGQAEQYF. CDR3 sequence (DNA): TGTGCCAGCAGTGACTCGATTGGGGCAGGGCAGGCCGAGCAGTACTTC.

Worth noting for this clone: A junction boundary mismatches the germline segment, possibly from a read error. The rearrangement uses TRBV7-9 and TRBJ2-7, with D possibly being TRBD2 (5 bases). This CDR3 spans 16 amino acids. CDR1 and CDR2 (germline): SEHNR, FQNEAQ (reference sequence). CDR3 nucleotides: TGTTCCAGCAGCCCCAGAGGAGGAATATCGACCTACGAGCAGTACTTC. Protein sequence: CSSSPRGGISTYEQYF.

The J gene is TRBJ2-3, the V gene TRBV10-3, with 10 positions matching TRBD2. V shed 6 bases and J 5 bases; nucleotides not matched to a gene: 8. The CDR3 sequence is 15 residues long. Per germline, CDR1 ENHRY and CDR2 SYGVKD. CDR3 loop: CAISGFSGGQDTQYF. DNA for the CDR3: TGTGCCATCAGCGGATTTAGCGGGGGGCAAGATACGCAGTATTTT.